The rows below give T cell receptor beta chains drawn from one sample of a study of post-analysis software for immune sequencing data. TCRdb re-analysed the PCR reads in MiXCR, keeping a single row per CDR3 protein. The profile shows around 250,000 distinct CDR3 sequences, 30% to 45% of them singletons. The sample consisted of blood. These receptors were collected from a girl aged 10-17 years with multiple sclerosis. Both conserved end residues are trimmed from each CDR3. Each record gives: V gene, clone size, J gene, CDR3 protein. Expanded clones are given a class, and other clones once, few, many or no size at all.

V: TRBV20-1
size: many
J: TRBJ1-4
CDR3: SAAATGGTNEKLF

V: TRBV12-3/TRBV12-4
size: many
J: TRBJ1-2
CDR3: ASSRAGTGSYGYT

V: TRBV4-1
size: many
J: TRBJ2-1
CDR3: ASKDRGYNEQF

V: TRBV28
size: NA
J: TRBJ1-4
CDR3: ASSPTGGIGEKLF

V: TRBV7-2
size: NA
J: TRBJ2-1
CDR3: ASNRQGGGAHNEQF

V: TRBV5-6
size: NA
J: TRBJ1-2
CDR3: ASSFGYRGNYGYT

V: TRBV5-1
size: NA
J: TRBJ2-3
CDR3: ASSPDGGSTDTQY

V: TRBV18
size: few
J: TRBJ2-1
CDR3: ASSPPATSGRREQF

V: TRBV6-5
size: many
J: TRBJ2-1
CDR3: ATQAGIGSYNEQF

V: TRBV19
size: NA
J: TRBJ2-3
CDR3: ASSIGLADTQY

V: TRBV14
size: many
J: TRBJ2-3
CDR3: ASSQNTYSGNTQY

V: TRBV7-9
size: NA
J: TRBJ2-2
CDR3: ASRRQGAGELF

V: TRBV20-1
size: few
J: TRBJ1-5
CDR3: SAGGQRSTQPQH

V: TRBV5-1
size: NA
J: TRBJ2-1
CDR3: ASTAGLAGGSITYNEQF

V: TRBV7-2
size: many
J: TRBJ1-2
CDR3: ASSFRQDYGYT

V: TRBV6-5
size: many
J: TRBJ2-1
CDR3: ASSSPGQGNPAGLSYNEQF

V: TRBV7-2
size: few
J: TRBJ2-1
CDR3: ASSLRGDSSYNEQF

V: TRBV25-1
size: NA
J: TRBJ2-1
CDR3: ASSQSGNGNEQF

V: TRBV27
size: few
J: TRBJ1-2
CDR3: ASSRTGGGYT

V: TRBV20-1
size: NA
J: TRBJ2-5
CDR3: SARSIAGVRHNEQY

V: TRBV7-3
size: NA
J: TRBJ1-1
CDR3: AGSLGILQKAF

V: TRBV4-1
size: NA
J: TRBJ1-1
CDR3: ASSLRPGTGVSTEAF